This T cell receptor (beta chain) was profiled in a study of CD8 T cells in ankylosing spondylitis. Study observations and caveats: As reported, disease-linked clones showed significant enrichment in matched ankylosing spondylitis synovial fluid.

The TCR beta libraries were generated through quantitative 5'-RACE incorporating molecular barcodes. A single record per CDR3 protein comes from TCRdb applying MiXCR to the 5' RACE reads. The sample records approximately 290,000 distinct CDR3 sequences, about 20% being singletons. Details on this clonotype: The antigen remains undetermined.

V lost 0 bases, J lost 4 bases, and 10 bases lay in between. The germline gives CDR1 SGHRS, CDR2 YFSETQ. CDR3 length: 15 amino acids. The TCR originated in a female donor with ankylosing spondylitis or in good health (not recorded which). The gene calls are TRBV5-1 and TRBJ2-2; D remains ambiguous. Sequencing was done on a sample of blood, either unsorted or a sorted T cell fraction (not recorded which). In DNA form, the CDR3 reads TGCGCCAGCAGCTTGGGTTCCGTGGCCACCGGGGAGCTGTTTTTT. Translation: CASSLGSVATGELFF.